Reported below is one T cell receptor (beta chain). Its antigen is currently unknown. Other nucleotide sequences in the sample specify the same CDR3. CDR1 and CDR2 from the germline V gene are SGHTA and FQGNSA. There are 13 residues in the CDR3. The germline V and J ends were trimmed by 5 bases and 1 base, with 8 bases remaining between them. Every isolated RNA sample was fully reverse transcribed, so sequencing captured expressed TCRB transcripts. TCRdb keeps only in-frame clones here, not all; method: immunoSEQ multiplex PCR. The repertoire includes some 150,000 clones, roughly 9% of them detected once, and roughly 0.7% sits in the top ten. The data stem from a study of beta chain features in type 1 diabetes. General observations from the study: There was a moderate but significant shortening of TCRB CDR3s in all four CD4+ subsets of Type 1 diabetes patients.

This chain connects TRBV7-2 to TRBJ1-1; the D gene is possibly TRBD1 (5 bases). The sequenced sample was central memory CD4+ T cells from blood. This receptor was taken from a woman in her twenties or thirties with type 1 diabetes. The CDR3 here is CASSLDRNTEAFF. CDR3 sequence (DNA): TGTGCCAGCAGCCTAGACAGGAACACTGAAGCTTTCTTT.